This TCR beta chain was identified during a study of T cell responses to AZD1222 COVID-19 vaccine. Findings of the study overall: All repertoire sampling was performed exclusively after the peak T cell response.

Libraries were prepared by immunoSEQ multiplex PCR; TCRdb keeps only in-frame clonotypes and omits some of them. The sample holds about 160,000 clones; roughly 88% are singletons and the top ten take 4.3%. Note on this clone: Its antigen remains unidentified.

Material: peripheral blood, obtained 28 days after the second AZD1222 dose. This sequence was found in an adult who received the AZD1222 COVID-19 vaccine.

CDR3: CSARGYTEAFF. CDR3 in DNA: TGCAGTGCTAGGGGTTACACTGAAGCTTTCTTT. The chain carries TRBV20-1 and TRBJ1-1; D unresolved. The germline V and J ends were trimmed by 3 bases and 3 bases, with 5 bases remaining between them. CDR1 and CDR2 (germline): DFQATT, SNEGSKA (reference sequence). This CDR3 is 11 amino acids long.